One and the same sample provided the 28 T cell receptor beta chains below, sequenced in a study of post-analysis software for immune sequencing data. Findings and limits, study-wide: Five or six TRBV segments, TRBV5-6, TRBV5-1 and TRBV20-1 among them, were found more frequent in patients than controls.

TCR beta cDNA libraries included unique molecular identifiers. MiXCR was run by TCRdb on the PCR reads, yielding one entry per CDR3 protein. The repertoire holds hundreds of thousands of distinct CDR3 sequences, with approximately 57% as singletons. These TCRs' antigens remain unknown. Sequenced input: blood. The source is a girl aged 10 to 17 with multiple sclerosis.

The chain joins TRBV20-1 to TRBJ1-2; 7 bases align to TRBD1. This CDR3 is 15 amino acids long. The junction had 8 bases not matched to a gene; V was cut back by 2 bases and J by 2 bases. In germline, CDR1 is DFQATT, CDR2 SNEGSKA (reference sequence). CDR3 residues: CSARSPGQLNYGYTF. In DNA form, the CDR3 reads TGCAGTGCTAGATCGCCGGGACAGTTGAACTATGGCTACACCTTC.

This clonotype was found once. This chain joins TRBV12-3 or TRBV12-4 and TRBJ2-7, with no clear D. V lost 7 bases to trimming and J lost 1 base, with 14 bases between them. The CDR3 has 14 amino acids. The CDR3 protein is CASTPWGLSYEQYF. CDR3 in DNA: TGTGCCAGCACCCCCTGGGGATTATCCTACGAGCAGTACTTC.

This chain links TRBV12-5 with TRBJ2-4; D is unclear. The DNA end is a closer match to TRBJ2-5, so the J assignment may be wrong. This CDR3 region has 15 residues. The germline gives CDR1 LGHNT, CDR2 FRNRAP. CDR3 DNA: TGTGCTAGTGGTTTGGGTGTTCGAGAGCTAGAGACCCAGTACTTC. Protein: CASGLGVRELETQYF.

This clonotype has a handful of counts. The chain recombines TRBV29-1 with TRBJ2-5, with 10 bases identical to TRBD2. The trim removed 4 bases at V and 4 bases at J, leaving 9 bases unmatched. Germline V CDR1 and CDR2: SQVTM, ANQGSEA. The CDR3 extends over 15 amino acids. This CDR3 is CSVAVLAGVRETQYF. The CDR3 nucleotides are TGCAGCGTTGCGGTCCTAGCGGGAGTACGAGAGACCCAGTACTTC.

This chain uses TRBV12-3 or TRBV12-4 with TRBJ2-5; no clear D. Trimming left V 5 bases short and J 2 bases short, with 9 bases between. The CDR3 runs 13 residues. Here the CDR3 DNA reads TGTGCCAGCAGTCGTAAGGTGCAAGAGACCCAGTACTTC. As protein: CASSRKVQETQYF.

The table lists this clonotype with a few counts. V and J are TRBV20-1 and TRBJ2-7, with D perhaps matching TRBD1 (5 bases). Per the germline V gene, CDR1 is DFQATT and CDR2 is SNEGSKA (reference sequence). The CDR3 runs to 13 residues. V shed 4 bases and J shed 5 bases, with 15 bases lying between them. The CDR3 DNA is TGCAGTGCTACAACAGGATTCCACCACGAGCAGTACTTC. As protein: CSATTGFHHEQYF.

The J gene is TRBJ2-3, the V gene TRBV30, with 8 bases identical to TRBD1. CDR1 is GTSNPN and CDR2 is SVGIG in the germline V gene (reference sequence). V shed 2 bases and J 2 bases; nucleotides not matched to a gene: 3. The CDR3 extends over 14 amino acids. The CDR3 sequence: CAWSYRGITDTQYF. The CDR3 DNA reads as TGTGCCTGGAGTTACAGGGGGATCACAGATACGCAGTATTTT. Based on the CDR3 plus reference TRBV30 and TRBJ2-3, the full variable domain is SQTIHQWPATLVQPVGSPLSLECTVEGTSNPNLYWYRQAAGRGLQLLFYSVGIGQISSEVPQNLSASRPQDRQFILSSKKLLLSDSGFYLCAWSYRGITDTQYFGPGTRLTVL.

This clonotype was detected only once. This chain connects TRBV20-1 to TRBJ2-7; D is possibly TRBD1 (6 bases). The germline CDR1 and CDR2 sequences are DFQATT and SNEGSKA (reference sequence). Trimming removed 3 bases from V and 1 base from J, with 13 bases in between. The CDR3 has 14 residues. CDR3 sequence: CSARVGAESYEQYF. The CDR3 DNA sequence: TGCAGTGCTAGGGTGGGGGCAGAGTCCTACGAGCAGTACTTC.

This clonotype was counted a few times. The rearrangement uses TRBV4-1 and TRBJ2-4; a weak D match, TRBD2 (6 bases). With the DNA end fitting TRBJ2-7 better, the J assignment may be wrong. CDR1 is MGHRA and CDR2 is YSYEKL in the germline V gene. CDR3 size: 15 residues. The CDR3, as DNA: TGCGCCAGCAGCCAAGAGCGGGGAGGCTCCTACGAGCAGTACTTC. Its protein product is CASSQERGGSYEQYF.

This clonotype was counted a few times. The chain is built from TRBV5-1 and TRBJ2-1, with TRBD2 matching 15 bases. This CDR3 contains 17 residues. The germline V gene encodes CDR1 SGHRS and CDR2 YFSETQ. The V and J ends lost 0 bases and 7 bases, in that order; junction bases with no gene match: 5. CDR3 nucleotides: TGCGCCAGCAGCTTGGCCACTGGGACTAGCGGGAGGAATGAGCAGTTCTTC. Amino acid sequence: CASSLATGTSGRNEQFF.

This chain uses TRBV10-3 with TRBJ2-1; no clear D gene. The germline V and J ends were trimmed by 0 bases and 8 bases, with 5 bases remaining between them. The CDR3 consists of 12 residues. From germline, CDR1 is ENHRY and CDR2 SYGVKD. CDR3 sequence (DNA): TGTGCCATCAGTGAGTCGAGTTATGAGCAGTTCTTC. Amino acids: CAISESSYEQFF.

The chain couples TRBV6-6 to TRBJ2-5, with 7 positions matching TRBD1. This CDR3 is built from 15 residues. Germline-derived CDR1 and CDR2 are MNHNY and SVGAGI (reference sequence). J gave up 3 bases and V 4 bases, and 8 bases lay outside the gene matches. CDR3 nucleotides: TGTGCCAGCAGTTCTTGGGACAGATTTAAAGAGACCCAGTACTTC. This translates into CASSSWDRFKETQYF.

The chain uses TRBV5-1 and TRBJ2-5; D may be TRBD2 (6 bases). The DNA end lines up better with TRBJ2-7; the J call may be wrong. The CDR3 length is 15 residues. Germline V gene sequence: CDR1 SGHRS, CDR2 YFSETQ. The CDR3 region has the DNA TGCGCCAGTTCTCCCGGGAGCACGATACCTGGCGAGCAGTACTTC. Amino acid sequence: CASSPGSTIPGEQYF.

The genes are TRBV10-3 and TRBJ2-7; TRBD1 agrees at 8 bases. CDR1 and CDR2 (germline): ENHRY, SYGVKD. This CDR3 comprises 15 residues. The V and J ends lost 11 bases and 3 bases, in that order; junction bases with no gene match: 15. The CDR3 spells CAAGARGQGLYEQYF. For the CDR3, the DNA is TGTGCCGCCGGTGCAAGAGGACAGGGTCTCTACGAGCAGTACTTC.

The gene calls are TRBV20-1 and TRBJ2-3, with TRBD2 identical over 10 bases. V shed 4 bases and J 4 bases; nucleotides not matched to a gene: 8. Germline V CDR1 and CDR2: DFQATT, SNEGSKA (reference sequence). This CDR3 is built from 15 residues. The DNA for the CDR3 is TGCAGTGCTAACCAACTAGCGGGGAGGGCAGATACGCAGTATTTT. Translating it yields CSANQLAGRADTQYF.

The rearrangement joins TRBV20-1 to TRBJ1-1; D is possibly TRBD1 (6 bases). V was clipped by 8 bases and J by 4 bases, with 14 bases between them. The CDR3 runs 12 residues. CDR1 and CDR2 (germline): DFQATT, SNEGSKA (reference sequence). The CDR3 loop is CSSPRGITEAFF. DNA of the CDR3: TGCAGTTCCCCAAGGGGGATCACTGAAGCTTTCTTT.

The chain joins TRBV4-2 to TRBJ2-1; TRBD1 matches at 8 bases. This CDR3 has 15 residues. The germline V gene has CDR1 LGHNA and CDR2 YNFKEQ. Unmatched junction bases numbered 8, after V lost 4 bases and J lost 6 bases. CDR3 in DNA: TGTGCCAGCAGCCCGAAGGACAGGGACGTCAATGAGCAGTTCTTC. Protein sequence: CASSPKDRDVNEQFF.

The chain joins TRBV29-1 to TRBJ2-7, with D hard to call. This CDR3 spans 15 amino acids. V lost 3 bases and J lost 6, with 21 bases in between. Germline values: CDR1 SQVTM, CDR2 ANQGSEA. The CDR3 region has the DNA TGCAGCGTTGATCGTTACGGGTTGGACGGCTCCGAGCAGTACTTC. Translated, it gives CSVDRYGLDGSEQYF.

This chain links TRBV6-5 with TRBJ2-4; D possibly matches TRBD1 or TRBD2 (5 bases each). The CDR3 is 15 amino acids. Trimming cost V 2 bases and J 0 bases, with 8 bases left between them. Germline V lookup: CDR1 MNHEY, CDR2 SVGAGI. In nucleotides, the CDR3 is TGTGCCAGCAGTTACACCGGGACAGCCAAAAACATTCAGTACTTC. Protein sequence: CASSYTGTAKNIQYF.

This clonotype was found a few times. This chain links TRBV5-1 with TRBJ2-3; a possible D gene is TRBD2 (6 bases). This CDR3 is 15 amino acids long. CDR1 and CDR2 (germline): SGHRS, YFSETQ. The germline V and J ends were trimmed by 0 bases and 5 bases, with 13 bases remaining between them. CDR3 region: CASSLDRGMGDTQYF. CDR3 nucleotides: TGCGCCAGCAGCTTGGATCGCGGGATGGGAGATACGCAGTATTTT.

This clonotype was counted only a few times. V is TRBV4-1 and J is TRBJ2-2; 10 positions agree with TRBD1. From germline, CDR1 is MGHRA and CDR2 YSYEKL. The ends lost 4 bases at V and 1 base at J; junction bases unmatched: 3. The CDR3 is 16 residues long. The CDR3 is CASSRQGARNTGELFF. CDR3 coding DNA: TGCGCCAGCAGCCGACAGGGGGCTCGGAACACCGGGGAGCTGTTTTTT.

The chain carries TRBV15 and TRBJ2-5; the D gene is possibly TRBD2 (6 bases). The CDR3 is 16 amino acids. In germline, CDR1 is LNHNV, CDR2 YYDKDF (reference sequence). V lost 3 bases to trimming and J lost 5 bases, with 19 bases between them. The CDR3 spells CATSRALAEGRETQYF. The CDR3 DNA follows: TGTGCCACCAGCAGGGCACTAGCAGAGGGGCGGGAGACCCAGTACTTC. The entire variable domain, with the rest obtained from reference TRBV15 and TRBJ2-5, is as follows: DAMVIQNPRYQVTQFGKPVTLSCSQTLNHNVMYWYQQKSSQAPKLLFHYYDKDFNNEADTPDNFQSRRPNTSFCFLDIRSPGLGDTAMYLCATSRALAEGRETQYFGPGTRLLVL.

This rearrangement joins TRBV6-5 to TRBJ1-2; 8 bases fit TRBD1. Trimming removed 6 bases from V and 4 bases from J; junction bases left unmatched: 7. Germline V gene lookup returns CDR1 MNHEY and CDR2 SVGAGI. The length of the CDR3 is 14 residues. CDR3 in DNA: TGTGCCAGCAGCCGTGGACAGGGTGCCTATGGCTACACCTTC. Translation gives CASSRGQGAYGYTF.

A few counts support this clonotype. The chain links TRBV2 to TRBJ2-5; 8 nucleotides agree with TRBD1. This CDR3 comprises 17 residues. CDR1 is SNHLY and CDR2 is FYNNEI in the germline V gene. Trimming at V came to 6 bases and at J to 1 base, leaving 13 bases not matched to a gene. CDR3 sequence (DNA): TGTGCCAGCAGCTACAATCAGGTCAGGGGGCTCCAAGAGACCCAGTACTTC. Protein product: CASSYNQVRGLQETQYF.

This clonotype was detected only once. The chain has TRBV5-1 and TRBJ2-3; 7 bases fit TRBD1. The junction had 7 bases not matched to a gene; V was cut back by 0 bases and J by 3 bases. The CDR3 runs 16 residues. Germline CDR1 SGHRS, CDR2 YFSETQ. The CDR3 loop reads CASSLGGTADTDTQYF. CDR3 in DNA: TGCGCCAGCAGCTTGGGTGGGACAGCGGATACAGATACGCAGTATTTT.

The genes are TRBV10-3 and TRBJ2-1; TRBD2 matches 13 bases. Germline CDR1 is ENHRY and CDR2 is SYGVKD. This CDR3 region has 15 residues. With V trimmed by 6 bases and J by 5 bases, 4 bases remained unmatched. The CDR3 coding sequence is TGTGCCATCAGGGGGACTAGCGGGACTGACAATGAGCAGTTCTTC. Translation: CAIRGTSGTDNEQFF.

This chain connects TRBV5-1 to TRBJ2-7; 10 bases fit TRBD2. V lost 0 bases and J lost 4; bases outside the gene matches: 10. Germline values: CDR1 SGHRS, CDR2 YFSETQ. CDR3 length: 17 residues. CDR3 DNA: TGCGCCAGCAGCTTGGCCTCGGCTAGCGGGAGTATTTACGAGCAGTACTTC. Translated: CASSLASASGSIYEQYF.

The chain recombines TRBV6-1 with TRBJ1-2, with 7 nucleotides matching TRBD1. Germline V CDR1 and CDR2: MNHNS, SASEGT. V gave up 6 bases and J gave up 4 bases; unmatched junction bases: 5. CDR3 size: 13 residues. CDR3 amino acids: CASRGTELYGYTF. The CDR3 nucleotides read TGTGCCAGCAGGGGGACAGAACTCTATGGCTACACCTTC.